This paragraph reports one T cell receptor (beta chain). Normal breast often needed roughly 100-310 mg of tissue for enough DNA. The V end lost 5 bases, the J end lost 6 bases, and 11 bases lay between the germline ends. The CDR3 spans 13 residues. Germline V CDR1 and CDR2: SEHNR, FQNEAQ (reference sequence). This sample is part of a study of early stage breast cancer tumors. Produced via immunoSEQ multiplex PCR; TCRdb's table is partial and in-frame only. The sample includes 11,000 to 15,000 clones, roughly 84% seen only once; the top ten take roughly 5%. Sequencing input: normal breast tissue next to the tumor. This receptor was identified in a person in their thirties with breast cancer. The gene calls are TRBV7-9 and TRBJ1-5; possible D gene TRBD1, 6 bases. The CDR3, as DNA: TGTGCCAGCAGCGAACAGGGATCTCAGCCCCAGCATTTT. Residues: CASSEQGSQPQHF. The full variable domain, its missing parts supplied by reference TRBV7-9 and TRBJ1-5, is DTGVSQNPRHKITKRGQNVTFRCDPISEHNRLYWYRQTLGQGPEFLTYFQNEAQLEKSRLLSDRFSAERPKGSFSTLEIQRTEQGDSAMYLCASSEQGSQPQHFGDGTRLSIL.